This T cell receptor (beta chain) is drawn from a study of T cells in Graves' hyperthyroidism and ophthalmopathy. Fresh peripheral blood, about 9.9 ml, yielded the PBMCs. TCR beta CDR3 region amplification was performed from RNA transcripts. An initial round of RT-PCR targeting the TCR CDR3 relied on the HTBI primer set. TCRdb reprocessed the multiplex PCR reads via MiXCR and lists one record per CDR3 protein. The sample holds a few hundred thousand distinct CDR3 sequences, 15% to 20% seen once. This clonotype was seen more than once but under ten times. What it binds is unknown. Study-level findings and limits: For ophthalmopathy, model prediction preceded onset by a median about 6 months. Ophthalmopathy and stable hyperthyroidism were told apart by a 13 V-J model. Also found in blood were most expanded thyroid clonotypes above 0.001.

The TCR comes from a woman in her 30s with Graves' ophthalmopathy. The sequencing sample was made of blood.

CDR3 coding DNA: TGTGCCAGCAGTTACTCGACTAGCGGGGCCAGCGAGCAGTACTTC. Translated: CASSYSTSGASEQYF. This chain connects TRBV6-5 to TRBJ2-7; 11 nucleotides align to TRBD2. With 0 bases clipped from V and 6 bases from J, the junction kept 4 bases outside the gene matches. Germline V CDR1 and CDR2: MNHEY, SVGAGI. The CDR3 is 15 residues long.